The next 32 T cell receptor beta chains were all read from a single sample in a study of brain T cells in children with intractable seizures. The repertoire was sequenced with immunoSEQ multiplex PCR; TCRdb's copy has only in-frame clones and lacks some. This sample carries tens of thousands of clones, 85% to 95% of them seen once, and the ten largest clones take 1.5%. Sample: peripheral blood, taken at surgery. These receptors were collected from a boy younger than two with tuberous sclerosis and intractable seizures.

The chain recombines TRBV7-3 with TRBJ1-1; no clear D gene. Germline values: CDR1 SGHTA, CDR2 FQGTGA. This CDR3 contains 14 residues. V was clipped by 2 bases and J by 1 base, with 8 bases between them. CDR3 protein: CASSLERGNTEAFF. CDR3 in DNA: TGTGCCAGCAGCTTAGAACGGGGGAACACTGAAGCTTTCTTT.

The chain employs TRBV4-1 and TRBJ1-1, with 7 bases fitting TRBD1. CDR1 and CDR2 from the germline V gene are MGHRA and YSYEKL. CDR3 length equals 14 residues. V dropped 6 bases and J dropped 2; count of bases not matched to a gene: 6. CDR3 nucleotide sequence: TGCGCCAGCAGTCCCAGGGACAGAAACACTGAAGCTTTCTTT. Protein product: CASSPRDRNTEAFF.

The chain employs TRBV2 and TRBJ2-7; no definite D call. This CDR3 is built from 11 residues. Germline values: CDR1 SNHLY, CDR2 FYNNEI. V lost 5 bases and J 0 bases, leaving 2 bases between the germline ends. The CDR3 nucleotides read TGTGCCAGCAGTAGCTCCTACGAGCAGTACTTC. This sequence encodes CASSSSYEQYF.

The V and J genes are TRBV7-3 and TRBJ2-3, with D possibly TRBD2 on 6 matching bases. Germline V gene sequence: CDR1 SGHTA, CDR2 FQGTGA. This CDR3 is built from 14 residues. V was trimmed by 3 bases and J by 0 bases, leaving 7 bases between them. The CDR3 loop reads CASSFLASTDTQYF. CDR3 in DNA: TGTGCCAGCAGCTTTCTAGCGAGCACAGATACGCAGTATTTT.

The genes are TRBV24-1 and TRBJ2-2, with 8 bases matching TRBD1. This CDR3 contains 14 residues. V was pared by 9 bases and J by 0 bases, with 2 bases of the junction left unmatched. Germline V gives CDR1 KGHDR, CDR2 SFDVKD. The CDR3 loop is CATGTGANTGELFF. CDR3 in DNA: TGTGCCACCGGGACAGGAGCGAACACCGGGGAGCTGTTTTTT.

V gene TRBV3-1 (or the pseudogene TRBV3-2) combines with J gene TRBJ2-1; tentative D call: TRBD2 (5 bases). The CDR3 has 15 residues. V was shortened by 2 bases and J by 4 bases, with 12 bases between the two germline ends. Germline V gives CDR1 LGHDT, CDR2 YNNKEL (reference sequence). The CDR3 spells CASSQMAGTYNEQFF. In DNA form, the CDR3 reads TGTGCCAGCAGCCAAATGGCGGGTACGTACAATGAGCAGTTCTTC.

The rearrangement links TRBV9 to TRBJ1-1; D might be TRBD1 (6 bases). Germline lookup yields CDR1 SGDLS and CDR2 YYNGEE. V lost 3 bases to trimming and J lost 4 bases, with 13 bases between them. This CDR3 is built from 14 residues. The CDR3 region has the DNA TGTGCCAGCAGCGCCGGGGGGCGGGTCACTGAAGCTTTCTTT. This sequence encodes CASSAGGRVTEAFF.

V is TRBV15 and J is TRBJ1-2; D remains unclear. Trimming left V 0 bases short and J 7 bases short, with 18 bases between. This CDR3 is built from 16 residues. Germline CDR1 reads LNHNV; CDR2 reads YYDKDF (reference sequence). The CDR3 DNA follows: TGTGCCACCAGCAGAGATAGAGAGGGCGGCTATCTTGGCTACACCTTC. Amino acids: CATSRDREGGYLGYTF.

To note about this clone: The sample contains more than one DNA sequence encoding this CDR3. The V and J genes are TRBV5-4 and TRBJ1-2, with 8 bases aligning to TRBD1. V shed 5 bases and J 8 bases; nucleotides not matched to a gene: 11. Germline CDR1 SGHNT, CDR2 YYREEE (reference sequence). The CDR3 sequence is 14 residues long. The CDR3 loop is CASSSKGQGGGYTF. The CDR3 bases are TGTGCCAGCAGTTCAAAAGGACAGGGAGGAGGCTACACCTTC.

The rearrangement links TRBV6-5 to TRBJ1-2; D unclear. Looked up from germline, CDR1 is MNHEY and CDR2 is SVGAGI. The CDR3 is made up of 13 amino acids. V lost 0 bases and J 8 bases, leaving 10 bases between the germline ends. The CDR3 DNA is TGTGCCAGCAGTTACTCGAATGGAAGAGGCTACACCTTC. This gives the protein CASSYSNGRGYTF.

The chain links TRBV27 to TRBJ2-1, with 9 bases identical to TRBD1. V dropped 6 bases and J dropped 9; count of bases not matched to a gene: 12. This CDR3 comprises 15 residues. CDR1 and CDR2 (germline): MNHEY, SMNVEV (reference sequence). The CDR3 DNA is TGTGCCAGCAGAACCCTCGGGACAGGGAGAACTGAGCAGTTCTTC. As protein: CASRTLGTGRTEQFF.

V and J are TRBV9 and TRBJ2-3, with 8 bases identical to TRBD2. From germline, CDR1 is SGDLS and CDR2 YYNGEE. J gave up 1 base and V 4 bases, and 2 bases lay outside the gene matches. CDR3 length: 14 residues. CDR3 loop: CASSNSGGTDTQYF. In DNA form, the CDR3 reads TGTGCCAGCAGCAATAGCGGGGGCACAGATACGCAGTATTTT.

This chain links TRBV2 with TRBJ1-1; D possibly corresponds to TRBD1 (6 bases). The germline V gene has CDR1 SNHLY and CDR2 FYNNEI. CDR3 size: 17 residues. V was clipped by 3 bases and J by 1 base, with 18 bases between them. The CDR3 coding sequence is TGTGCCAGCAGTGATCAGGGGACTCGGAATTGGAACACTGAAGCTTTCTTT. It translates to CASSDQGTRNWNTEAFF.

This sequence joins TRBV12-3 or TRBV12-4 and TRBJ2-2; D remains ambiguous. V was cut by 7 bases and J by 0 bases, with 3 bases left in between. The CDR3 consists of 12 residues. CDR3 sequence: CASTANTGELFF. The CDR3 coding sequence is TGTGCCAGCACCGCGAACACCGGGGAGCTGTTTTTT.

This chain joins TRBV9 and TRBJ2-3, with 9 bases that match TRBD2. CDR3 length equals 14 residues. Germline CDR1 and CDR2: SGDLS and YYNGEE. The J segment lost 4 bases and the V segment lost 0 bases, leaving 0 bases of the junction unmatched. The CDR3 loop is CASSVGGGADTQYF. CDR3 DNA sequence: TGTGCCAGCAGCGTAGGCGGGGGGGCAGATACGCAGTATTTT.

The V gene is TRBV11-3, the J gene TRBJ2-7, with D perhaps TRBD1 or TRBD2 (8 bases each). The CDR3 runs 16 residues. The V gene lost 5 bases and the J gene lost 10 bases, with 27 bases spanning the gap. Germline values: CDR1 SGHNT, CDR2 YENEEA. The CDR3 nucleotides read TGTGCCAGCAGCGTCCAGGGGGCTATAGGACTAGCTAATCAGTACTTC. It specifies CASSVQGAIGLANQYF. Drawing the rest from reference TRBV11-3 and TRBJ2-7, the complete variable domain is EAGVVQSPRYKIIEKKQPVAFWCNPISGHNTLYWYLQNLGQGPELLIRYENEEAVDDSQLPKDRFSAERLKGVDSTLKIQPAELGDSAVYLCASSVQGAIGLANQYFGPGTRLTVT.

The chain is built from TRBV19 and TRBJ2-3; D gene uncertain. V lost 1 base to trimming and J lost 0 bases, with 2 bases between them. CDR1 is LNHDA and CDR2 is SQIVND in the germline V gene (reference sequence). This CDR3 region has 13 residues. The CDR3 sequence is CASSIASTDTQYF. For the CDR3, the DNA is TGTGCCAGTAGTATAGCCAGCACAGATACGCAGTATTTT.

The chain has TRBV27 and TRBJ2-3; 8 bases align to TRBD2. V trimming: 5 bases; J trimming: 6 bases; junction bases outside the gene matches: 7. There are 14 residues in the CDR3. Germline V gene data show CDR1 as MNHEY and CDR2 as SMNVEV (reference sequence). The CDR3 loop is CASSLGLARDTQYF. CDR3 nucleotides: TGTGCCAGCAGTCTCGGACTAGCTAGGGATACGCAGTATTTT.

The chain is built from TRBV28 and TRBJ1-2; D is unresolved. CDR3 length: 15 residues. Trimming cost V 5 bases and J 4 bases, with 17 bases left between them. Germline V lookup: CDR1 MDHEN, CDR2 SYDVKM. The CDR3 sequence: CASSHSLRFSYGYTF. The DNA of the CDR3 is TGTGCCAGCAGTCATTCCCTTCGCTTTAGCTATGGCTACACCTTC.

The V and J genes are TRBV3-1 (or the pseudogene TRBV3-2) and TRBJ2-3; D gene unclear. Trimming cost V 7 bases and J 12 bases, with 11 bases left between them. The germline gives CDR1 LGHDT, CDR2 YNNKEL (reference sequence). The CDR3 totals 10 residues. DNA of the CDR3: TGTGCCAGCACCGCACCGCCCCAGTATTTT. Its protein is CASTAPPQYF.

CDR3 protein: CAWKGGPYEQYF. The CDR3, as DNA: TGTGCCTGGAAGGGGGGCCCCTACGAGCAGTACTTC. The V and J genes are TRBV30 and TRBJ2-7; perhaps D is TRBD1 or TRBD2 (6 bases each). Trimming took 4 bases from V and 2 from J, leaving 9 bases between them. CDR1 and CDR2 (germline): GTSNPN, SVGIG (reference sequence). CDR3 length: 12 amino acids.

The chain links TRBV24-1 to TRBJ1-1, with 8 bases identical to TRBD1. Germline V CDR1 and CDR2: KGHDR, SFDVKD. The CDR3 is 14 residues long. J gave up 3 bases and V 7 bases, and 6 bases lay outside the gene matches. CDR3 amino acids: CATRGRQGHTEAFF. The CDR3 nucleotides are TGTGCCACCAGGGGCAGACAGGGGCACACTGAAGCTTTCTTT.

The V call is TRBV5-1, the J call TRBJ2-1; 7 bases are a match to TRBD2. Unmatched junction bases numbered 10, after V lost 4 bases and J lost 0 bases. The CDR3 length is 17 residues. The germline CDR1 and CDR2 sequences are SGHRS and YFSETQ. The CDR3 reads CASSPDAGVSSYNEQFF. CDR3 bases: TGCGCCAGCAGCCCGGACGCGGGGGTTAGCTCCTACAATGAGCAGTTCTTC.

CDR3 loop: CSVGVGPDYGYTF. The CDR3 DNA reads TGCAGCGTTGGGGTAGGGCCGGACTATGGCTACACCTTC. The V and J genes are TRBV29-1 and TRBJ1-2; D remains unclear. Per germline, CDR1 SQVTM and CDR2 ANQGSEA. The CDR3 sequence is 13 residues long. Trimming left V 4 bases short and J 3 bases short, with 12 bases between.

The chain joins TRBV30 to TRBJ1-6, with TRBD1 as a possible D gene (5 bases). CDR3 length: 13 residues. Germline V gene lookup returns CDR1 GTSNPN and CDR2 SVGIG (reference sequence). V lost 0 bases and J lost 14, with 14 bases in between. This chain's CDR3 is CAWSVLGSGALHF. The CDR3 DNA sequence: TGTGCCTGGAGTGTACTGGGATCGGGGGCCCTCCACTTT. The complete variable domain, with remaining parts taken from reference TRBV30 and TRBJ1-6, reads SQTIHQWPATLVQPVGSPLSLECTVEGTSNPNLYWYRQAAGRGLQLLFYSVGIGQISSEVPQNLSASRPQDRQFILSSKKLLLSDSGFYLCAWSVLGSGALHFGNGTRLTVT.

This chain connects TRBV5-1 to TRBJ2-2; the D gene could be TRBD1 or TRBD2 (5 bases each). The V and J ends lost 6 bases and 6 bases respectively, with 15 bases between them. The CDR3 spans 14 residues. The V gene's germline CDR1 is SGHRS and CDR2 YFSETQ. DNA for the CDR3: TGCGCCAGCACGTATGGGGGAGATGCCGGGGAGCTGTTTTTT. Encoded protein: CASTYGGDAGELFF.

This clone was found once. V is TRBV13 and J is TRBJ1-1, with D perhaps matching TRBD1 (6 bases). Per germline, CDR1 PRHDT and CDR2 FYEKMQ (reference sequence). V lost 5 bases and J lost 5, with 9 bases in between. This CDR3 is built from 12 residues. The CDR3 DNA is TGTGCCAGCAGCAACAGGGATACTGAAGCTTTCTTT. This translates into CASSNRDTEAFF.

The CDR3 protein is CASSIFGTGLRDNEQFF. CDR3 DNA sequence: TGTGCCAGTAGTATCTTCGGGACAGGGTTAAGGGACAATGAGCAGTTCTTC. The chain employs TRBV19 and TRBJ2-1, with 9 bases fitting TRBD1. The V segment lost 3 bases and the J segment 5 bases; nucleotides outside the gene matches: 11. Germline CDR1 is LNHDA and CDR2 is SQIVND (reference sequence). This CDR3 comprises 17 residues.

The chain couples TRBV6-5 to TRBJ2-1, with 8 bases identical to TRBD1. The CDR3 spans 12 residues. Germline V gene sequence: CDR1 MNHEY, CDR2 SVGAGI. V shed 4 bases, J shed 12 bases, and the junction held 5 bases outside the gene matches. The CDR3 loop is CASSSGGWGQFF. In DNA form, the CDR3 reads TGTGCCAGCAGTTCAGGGGGCTGGGGGCAGTTCTTC.

The chain joins TRBV19 to TRBJ1-2; TRBD1 is a possible D gene (6 bases). V was clipped by 5 bases and J by 4 bases, with 14 bases between them. Germline assignment: CDR1 LNHDA and CDR2 SQIVND (reference sequence). The CDR3 runs to 14 residues. CDR3 DNA sequence: TGTGCCAGTAGTCCACCGACAGGAGTCTATGGCTACACCTTC. Protein: CASSPPTGVYGYTF.

The V and J genes are TRBV9 and TRBJ2-1; tentative D call: TRBD2 (6 bases). Germline V gene data show CDR1 as SGDLS and CDR2 as YYNGEE. Trimming removed 3 bases at V and 1 base at J, with 14 bases between. This CDR3 contains 16 residues. The CDR3 sequence is CASSARVGGSYNEQFF. In nucleotides, the CDR3 is TGTGCCAGCAGCGCCCGCGTCGGGGGATCCTACAATGAGCAGTTCTTC.

With regard to this clone: Germline and junction disagree at one end, which may indicate a read error. In DNA, the CDR3 is TGTGCCAGCTCACCGAGGGACTCCAATAATTCACCCCTCCACTTT. Encoded protein: CASSPRDSNNSPLHF. The chain links TRBV18 to TRBJ1-6, with a tentative D call TRBD1 (5 bases). Germline lookup yields CDR1 KGHSH and CDR2 LQKENI. The CDR3 loop spans 15 amino acids.